A selection of T cell receptor beta chains follows, all from one sample in a study of regulatory T cells in long-lasting Graves disease. In TCRdb, the multiplex PCR reads were re-called with MiXCR into one record per CDR3 protein. The table records around 510,000 distinct CDR3 sequences, about a fifth of them present only once. The sample in question was peripheral blood mononuclear cells (PBMCs), obtained when the disease was refractory, from a patient treated with antithyroid drugs. These receptors originate from a female donor with Graves disease. CDR3s include the opening cysteine and the closing phenylalanine or tryptophan. A D gene is named only where the DNA matches it firmly. Clone sizes are given selectively: once, few, many, or a class where the clone is expanded.

abundance,d_gene,j_gene,v_gene,CDR3nt,CDR3aa
many,NA,TRBJ1-1,TRBV11-2,TGTGCCAGCAGCAATACAGTAAACACTGAAGCTTTCTTT,CASSNTVNTEAFF
few,NA,TRBJ1-2,TRBV5-1,TGCGCCAGCAGCCTTGGGAAGCCGGGGTTCGGCTATGGCTACACCTTC,CASSLGKPGFGYGYTF
few,TRBD1,TRBJ2-7,TRBV5-1,TGCGCCAGCAGCTTCCAGACAGGGATCACCTACGAGCAGTACTTC,CASSFQTGITYEQYF
NA,TRBD2,TRBJ2-1,TRBV28,TGTGCCAGCAGAGTCTTGAGCGGGAGCCTTCCTGAGCAGTTCTTC,CASRVLSGSLPEQFF
many,TRBD1,TRBJ2-2,TRBV28,TGTGCCAGCAGATACTATGGACAGGGGGACACCGGGGAGCTGTTTTTT,CASRYYGQGDTGELFF
many,NA,TRBJ2-7,TRBV11-2,TGTGCCAGCAGCTTAGATCTATGGGGAAACGAGCAGTACTTC,CASSLDLWGNEQYF
NA,TRBD2,TRBJ2-1,TRBV11-2,TGTGCCAGCAGCTCACTAACTAGCGGGAGTAATATCGGGCAGTTCTTC,CASSSLTSGSNIGQFF
many,NA,TRBJ2-7,TRBV28,TGTGCCAGCAGCTTCGGGGTGGGATACGAGCAGTACTTC,CASSFGVGYEQYF
NA,NA,TRBJ1-1,TRBV30,TGTGCCTGGATCTACAAAACCAGACAATCGACTGAAGCTTTCTTT,CAWIYKTRQSTEAFF
many,TRBD1,TRBJ1-1,TRBV7-2,TGTGCCAGCAGCTTCTTGACAGGGTTCACTGAAGCTTTCTTT,CASSFLTGFTEAFF
few,NA,TRBJ2-5,TRBV7-9,TGTGCCAGCAGCGCCAGGTTCCAAGAGACCCAGTACTTC,CASSARFQETQYF
few,TRBD1,TRBJ1-1,TRBV29-1,TGCAGCGTTGTCATGAGACAGGGACCTTTCTTT,CSVVMRQGPFF
many,NA,TRBJ2-7,TRBV28,TGTGCCAGCAGTTCGGGCCCTCGGGAGTACTTC,CASSSGPREYF
NA,NA,TRBJ2-3,TRBV7-2,TGTGCCAGCAGGTCCGGGTCAGATACGCAGTATTTT,CASRSGSDTQYF
NA,TRBD1,TRBJ2-7,TRBV7-9,TGTGCCAGCAGCTTGGACAGGATAGCGCACTTC,CASSLDRIAHF
many,NA,TRBJ1-1,TRBV6-1,TGTGCCAGCATTAGTTCTACAGGGTTGATGAACACTGAAGCTTTCTTT,CASISSTGLMNTEAFF
few,NA,TRBJ1-5,TRBV6-1,TGTGCCACCTCCGGGACTAGCAATCAGCCCCAGCATTTT,CATSGTSNQPQHF
few,NA,TRBJ2-1,TRBV11-3,TGTGCCAGCAGCTTAGGACGGGCGAACAATGAGCAGTTCTTC,CASSLGRANNEQFF
NA,TRBD2,TRBJ2-1,TRBV7-8,TGTGCCAGCCCCCTACCAGCGGGAGGGCTGTGTAAGCAGTTCTTC,CASPLPAGGLCKQFF
many,NA,TRBJ2-3,TRBV7-9,TGTGCCAGCAGCGCTACTAGCACAGATACGCAGTATTTT,CASSATSTDTQYF
few,TRBD2,TRBJ2-7,TRBV13,TGTGCCAGCAGCTTCGCGGGAGATTACTACGAGCAGTACTTC,CASSFAGDYYEQYF
many,NA,TRBJ2-6,TRBV28,TGTGCCAGCAGCTTAGGGGGAGGGGCCAACGTCCTGACTTTC,CASSLGGGANVLTF
few,NA,TRBJ1-4,TRBV7-2,TGTGCCAGCAGCTCCGATTCTGGAGCAGGGCGGGCAACTAATGAAAAACTGTTTTTT,CASSSDSGAGRATNEKLFF
few,NA,TRBJ1-2,TRBV7-9,TGTGCCAGCAGCTTAACGGGTATGGAGGGCTACACCTTC,CASSLTGMEGYTF
NA,TRBD1,TRBJ1-5,TRBV6-1,TGTGCCAGCAGCCTGGACAGGGGAAATCAGCTCCAGCATTTT,CASSLDRGNQLQHF
many,NA,TRBJ1-1,TRBV27,TGTGCCAGCAGACTCCCGACAGATGCAGCTTTCTTT,CASRLPTDAAFF
NA,TRBD2,TRBJ2-7,TRBV4-2,TGTGCCAGCAGCCAAGATGAGGCTAGCGGGAGGTACGAGCAGTACTTC,CASSQDEASGRYEQYF
many,NA,TRBJ2-5,TRBV3-1,TGTGCCAGCAGTCTTTACGGGAGTTCCTGGGAGACCCAGTACTTC,CASSLYGSSWETQYF
NA,NA,TRBJ2-3,TRBV12-3/TRBV12-4,TGTGCCAGCAGAAACACAGATACGCAGTATTTT,CASRNTDTQYF
NA,NA,TRBJ1-1,TRBV29-1,TGCAGCGGGGGAACGGGGGGGGGCACTGAAGCTTTCTTT,CSGGTGGGTEAFF
NA,TRBD1,TRBJ1-2,TRBV24-1,TGTGCCACGGCGGACAGGGGCTATGGCTACACCTTC,CATADRGYGYTF